This T cell receptor gamma chain was captured by sequencing in a study of gamma delta lymphoproliferative disorders and STAT genes. Overall study: Delta libraries were made per EuroClonality-NGS working group procedure. General study points: Delta repertoires did not separate groups, but patient gamma repertoires clustered apart. Controls likely had mixed maturation stages, while leukemic cells were mostly terminal effectors. Whether leukemic clones are public or private remains unconfirmed.

TCRdb re-called clones from the multiplex PCR reads using CATT. The table has some 5,000 gamma-chain clones, approximately 7.9% seen once; the top ten hold about 3%. By share of the sample, this clone is medium-sized. No antigen is known for it. The limits of the CDR3 on the DNA are not certain, so only TCRdb's listed CDR3 is given. Genomic DNA from isolated PBMCs served as the sequencing template. Ends included, the CDR3 has 18 residues. The sequencing sample was made of blood. The TCR was taken from a human donor in good health. The V gene is listed as TRGV11; no J gene was called. TRGV11 is treated as an ORF (open reading frame) with a function not yet certain. The CDR3 sequence: CTTVPAGLGTPPYYKKLF.